This TCR beta chain was documented in a study of T-cell memory formation after mild COVID-19. Via MiXCR, TCRdb re-called the 5' RACE reads, giving one row per CDR3 protein. The sample includes around 250,000 distinct CDR3 sequences, about 16% of them seen just once. The sequencing sample was made of PBMCs or a T cell subset sorted from them (not recorded which). The sequence came from a man younger than 35 who had mild COVID-19 (a few samples of this study predate the infection). Cell type and time point are not known.

This chain's CDR3 is CASSPVRGGANTEAFF. CDR3 nucleotides: TGTGCCAGCAGCCCGGTACGAGGGGGCGCGAACACTGAAGCTTTCTTT. The chain employs TRBV7-9 and TRBJ1-1; TRBD1 agrees at 7 bases. Trimming at V came to 5 bases and at J to 1 base, leaving 10 bases not matched to a gene. The CDR3 has 16 residues. Germline CDR1 SEHNR, CDR2 FQNEAQ (reference sequence).